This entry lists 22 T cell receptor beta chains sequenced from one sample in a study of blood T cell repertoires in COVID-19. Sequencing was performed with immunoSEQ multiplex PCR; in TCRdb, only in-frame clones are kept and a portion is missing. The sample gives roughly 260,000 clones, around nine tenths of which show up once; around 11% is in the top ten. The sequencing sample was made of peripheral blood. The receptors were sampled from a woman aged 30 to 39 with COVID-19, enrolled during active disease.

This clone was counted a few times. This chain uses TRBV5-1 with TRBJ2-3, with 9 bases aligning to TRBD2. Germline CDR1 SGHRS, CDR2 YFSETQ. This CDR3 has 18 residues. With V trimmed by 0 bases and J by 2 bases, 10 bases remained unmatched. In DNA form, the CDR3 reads TGCGCCAGCAGCTTGGTTTCGGGGCTAGCGGGAATCACAGATACGCAGTATTTT. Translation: CASSLVSGLAGITDTQYF.

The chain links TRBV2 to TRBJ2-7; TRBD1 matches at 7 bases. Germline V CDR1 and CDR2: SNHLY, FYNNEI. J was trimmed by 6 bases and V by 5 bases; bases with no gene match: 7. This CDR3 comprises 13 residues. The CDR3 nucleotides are TGTGCCAGCAGTCTACAGGGGAATCTCGAGCAGTACTTC. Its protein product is CASSLQGNLEQYF.

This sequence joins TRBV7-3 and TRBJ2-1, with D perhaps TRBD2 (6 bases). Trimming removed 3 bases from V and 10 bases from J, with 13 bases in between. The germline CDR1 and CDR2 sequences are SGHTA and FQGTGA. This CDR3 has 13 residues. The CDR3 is CASSLGLGREQFF. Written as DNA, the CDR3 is TGTGCCAGCAGCTTGGGCTTAGGGAGGGAGCAGTTCTTC.

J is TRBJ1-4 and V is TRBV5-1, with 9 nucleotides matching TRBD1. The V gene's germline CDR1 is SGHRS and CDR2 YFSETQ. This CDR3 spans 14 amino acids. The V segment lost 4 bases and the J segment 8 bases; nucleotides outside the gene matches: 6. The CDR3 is CASSKGQGEEKLFF. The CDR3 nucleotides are TGCGCCAGCAGCAAGGGACAGGGTGAGGAAAAACTGTTTTTT. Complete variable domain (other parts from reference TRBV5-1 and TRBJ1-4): KAGVTQTPRYLIKTRGQQVTLSCSPISGHRSVSWYQQTPGQGLQFLFEYFSETQRNKGNFPGRFSGRQFSNSRSEMNVSTLELGDSALYLCASSKGQGEEKLFFGSGTQLSVL.

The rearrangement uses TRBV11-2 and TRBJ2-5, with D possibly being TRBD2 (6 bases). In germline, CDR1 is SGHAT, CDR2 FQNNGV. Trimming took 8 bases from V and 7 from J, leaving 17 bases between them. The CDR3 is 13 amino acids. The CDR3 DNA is TGTGCCAGCTCCCGGGACTTGGAGGGGACCCAGTACTTC. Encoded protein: CASSRDLEGTQYF.

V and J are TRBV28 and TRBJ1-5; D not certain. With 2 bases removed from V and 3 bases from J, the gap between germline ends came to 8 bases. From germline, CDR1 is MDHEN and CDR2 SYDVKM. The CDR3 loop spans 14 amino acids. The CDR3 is CASSLNQINQPQHF. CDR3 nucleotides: TGTGCCAGCAGTTTAAATCAAATCAATCAGCCCCAGCATTTT.

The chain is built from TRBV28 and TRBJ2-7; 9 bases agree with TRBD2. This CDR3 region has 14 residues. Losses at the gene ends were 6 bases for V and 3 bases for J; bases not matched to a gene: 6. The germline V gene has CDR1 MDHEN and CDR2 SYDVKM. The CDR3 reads CASSVAGAGYEQYF. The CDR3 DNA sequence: TGTGCCAGCAGCGTAGCGGGAGCGGGCTACGAGCAGTACTTC.

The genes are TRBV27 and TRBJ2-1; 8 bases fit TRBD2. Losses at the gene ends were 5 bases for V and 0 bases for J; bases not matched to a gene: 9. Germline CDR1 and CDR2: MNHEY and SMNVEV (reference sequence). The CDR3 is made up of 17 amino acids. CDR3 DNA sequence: TGTGCCAGCAGTCCTCTAATAGCGGGGCCCTCCTACAATGAGCAGTTCTTC. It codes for CASSPLIAGPSYNEQFF.

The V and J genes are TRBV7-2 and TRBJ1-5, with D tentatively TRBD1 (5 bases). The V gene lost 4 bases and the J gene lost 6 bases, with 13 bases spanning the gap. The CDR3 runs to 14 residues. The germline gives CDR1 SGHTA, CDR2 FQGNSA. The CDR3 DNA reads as TGTGCCAGCAGCTATTCAGGGCTTAGTCAGCCCCAGCATTTT. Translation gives CASSYSGLSQPQHF.

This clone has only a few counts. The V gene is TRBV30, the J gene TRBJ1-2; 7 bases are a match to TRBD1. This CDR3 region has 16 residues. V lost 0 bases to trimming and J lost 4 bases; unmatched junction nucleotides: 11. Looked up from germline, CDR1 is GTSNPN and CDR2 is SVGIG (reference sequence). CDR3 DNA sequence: TGTGCCTGGAGTGTAAAATGGCAGGGGGTTTTCTATGGCTACACCTTC. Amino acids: CAWSVKWQGVFYGYTF.

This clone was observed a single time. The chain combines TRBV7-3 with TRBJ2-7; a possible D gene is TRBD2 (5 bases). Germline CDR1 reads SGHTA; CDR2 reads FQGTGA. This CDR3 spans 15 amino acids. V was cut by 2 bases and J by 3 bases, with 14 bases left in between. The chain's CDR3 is CASSLSPQRLYEQYF. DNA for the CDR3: TGTGCCAGCAGCTTATCACCCCAGCGGCTCTACGAGCAGTACTTC.

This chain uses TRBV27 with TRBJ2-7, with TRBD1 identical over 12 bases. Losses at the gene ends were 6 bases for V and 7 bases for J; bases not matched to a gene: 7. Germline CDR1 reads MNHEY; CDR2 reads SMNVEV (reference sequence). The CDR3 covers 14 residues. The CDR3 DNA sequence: TGTGCCAGCAGCCCGGGACAGGGGGCGCGGGAGCAGTACTTC. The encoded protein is CASSPGQGAREQYF.

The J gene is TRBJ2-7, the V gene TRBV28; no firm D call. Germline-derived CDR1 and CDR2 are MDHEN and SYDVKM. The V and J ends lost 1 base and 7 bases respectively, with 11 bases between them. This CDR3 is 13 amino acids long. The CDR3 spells CASSLSTPGEQYF. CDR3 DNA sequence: TGTGCCAGCAGTTTATCGACTCCTGGGGAGCAGTACTTC. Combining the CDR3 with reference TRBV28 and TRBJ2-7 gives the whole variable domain DVKVTQSSRYLVKRTGEKVFLECVQDMDHENMFWYRQDPGLGLRLIYFSYDVKMKEKGDIPEGYSVSREKKERFSLILESASTNQTSMYLCASSLSTPGEQYFGPGTRLTVT.

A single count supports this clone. The CDR3 loop reads CASSQDQSLRAYNEQFF. The CDR3 nucleotides read TGTGCCAGCAGCCAAGATCAGTCGCTCAGGGCCTACAATGAGCAGTTCTTC. V is TRBV3-1 (or the pseudogene TRBV3-2) and J is TRBJ2-1; D is possibly TRBD1 (5 bases). V lost 0 bases and J lost 2, with 14 bases in between. The CDR3 spans 17 residues. Germline CDR1 is LGHDT and CDR2 is YNNKEL (reference sequence).

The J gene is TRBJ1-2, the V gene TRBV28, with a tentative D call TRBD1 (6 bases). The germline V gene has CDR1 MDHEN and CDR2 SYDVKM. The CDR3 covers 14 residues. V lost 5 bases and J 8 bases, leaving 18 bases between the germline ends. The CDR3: CASSPHMTGAGYTF. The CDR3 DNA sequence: TGTGCCAGCAGTCCCCACATGACAGGCGCAGGCTACACCTTC.

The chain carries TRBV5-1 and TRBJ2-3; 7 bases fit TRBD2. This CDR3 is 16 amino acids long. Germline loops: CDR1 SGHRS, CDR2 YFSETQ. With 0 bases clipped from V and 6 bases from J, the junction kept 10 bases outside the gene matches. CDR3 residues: CASSLGPSGSGDTQYF. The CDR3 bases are TGCGCCAGCAGCTTGGGCCCTAGCGGCTCGGGGGATACGCAGTATTTT.

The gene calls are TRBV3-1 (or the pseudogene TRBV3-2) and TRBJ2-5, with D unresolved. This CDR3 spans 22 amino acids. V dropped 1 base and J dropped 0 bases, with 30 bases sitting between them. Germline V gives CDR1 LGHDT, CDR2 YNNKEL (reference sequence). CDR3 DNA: TGTGCCAGCAGCCAAGTCCTAATCTTCTCTTCTCAATCTGGAGTGTACCAAGAGACCCAGTACTTC. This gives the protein CASSQVLIFSSQSGVYQETQYF.

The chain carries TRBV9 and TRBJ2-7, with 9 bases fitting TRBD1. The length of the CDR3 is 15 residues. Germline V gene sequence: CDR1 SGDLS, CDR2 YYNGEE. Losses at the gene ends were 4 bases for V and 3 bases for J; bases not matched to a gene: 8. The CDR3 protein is CASSFTGGAIYEQYF. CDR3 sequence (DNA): TGTGCCAGCAGCTTTACAGGGGGCGCAATCTACGAGCAGTACTTC.

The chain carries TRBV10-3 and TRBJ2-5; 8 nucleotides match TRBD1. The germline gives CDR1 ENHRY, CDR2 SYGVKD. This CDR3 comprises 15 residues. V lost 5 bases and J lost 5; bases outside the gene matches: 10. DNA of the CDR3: TGTGCCATCAGTCGACAGGGGATGGACGACGAGACCCAGTACTTC. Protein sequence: CAISRQGMDDETQYF.

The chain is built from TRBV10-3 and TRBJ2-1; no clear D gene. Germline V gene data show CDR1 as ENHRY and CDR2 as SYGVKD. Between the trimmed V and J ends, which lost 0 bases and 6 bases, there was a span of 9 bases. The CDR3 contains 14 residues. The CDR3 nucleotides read TGTGCCATCAGTGAGTCAAGCCGAAGCAATGAGCAGTTCTTC. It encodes CAISESSRSNEQFF.

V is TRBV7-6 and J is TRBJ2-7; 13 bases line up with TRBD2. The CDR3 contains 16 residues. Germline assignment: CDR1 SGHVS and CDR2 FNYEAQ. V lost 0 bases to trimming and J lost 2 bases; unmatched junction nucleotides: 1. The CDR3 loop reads CASSLATSGRAYEQYF. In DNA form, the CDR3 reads TGTGCCAGCAGCTTAGCTACTAGCGGGAGGGCCTACGAGCAGTACTTC. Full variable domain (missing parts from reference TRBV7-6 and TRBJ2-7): GAGVSQSPRYKVTKRGQDVALRCDPISGHVSLYWYRQALGQGPEFLTYFNYEAQQDKSGLPNDRFSAERPEGSISTLTIQRTEQRDSAMYRCASSLATSGRAYEQYFGPGTRLTVT.

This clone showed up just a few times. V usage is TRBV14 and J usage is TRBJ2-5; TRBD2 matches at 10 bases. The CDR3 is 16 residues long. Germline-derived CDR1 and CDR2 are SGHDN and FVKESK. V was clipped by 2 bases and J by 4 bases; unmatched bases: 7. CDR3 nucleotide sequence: TGTGCCAGCAGCCAACTAGCGGGAGTCGGGGGAGAGACCCAGTACTTC. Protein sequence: CASSQLAGVGGETQYF. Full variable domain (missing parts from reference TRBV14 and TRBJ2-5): EAGVTQFPSHSVIEKGQTVTLRCDPISGHDNLYWYRRVMGKEIKFLLHFVKESKQDESGMPNNRFLAERTGGTYSTLKVQPAELEDSGVYFCASSQLAGVGGETQYFGPGTRLLVL.